The present entry profiles one T cell receptor (beta chain) with its context. Preparing the TCRbeta library involved the use of unique molecular identifiers. MiXCR, applied by TCRdb to the PCR reads, yields one record per CDR3 protein. The repertoire holds 440,000 or so distinct CDR3 sequences, 11% seen once, with 4.5% to 6% in the top ten. The data stem from a study of T-cell reconstitution after alpha-beta-depleted transplantation in children. V was clipped by 3 bases and J by 1 base; unmatched bases: 7. CDR3 length: 17 residues. The germline V gene has CDR1 DFQATT and CDR2 SNEGSKA (reference sequence).

The TCR sequence derives from a human donor who donated a stem cell graft to a child with acute myeloid leukemia. The chain uses TRBV20-1 and TRBJ2-5; the match to TRBD2 covers 14 bases. Here the sequenced sample was PBMCs from the stem cell graft donor, taken from the stem cell graft. Written as DNA, the CDR3 is TGCAGTGCTAGGGTGACTAGCGGGAGGGCCCCCCAAGAGACCCAGTACTTC. Translated, it gives CSARVTSGRAPQETQYF.